These 18 T cell receptor beta chains originate from one sample sequenced in a study of metastatic and nonmetastatic thyroid tumors. TCRdb re-called the PCR reads through MiXCR. Among some 83,000 clones listed, about 12% were seen once. Ahead of thyroid surgery, no patient had received treatment of any kind. The source material was tumor tissue. Receptors were obtained from a female donor with papillary thyroid cancer or a benign thyroid nodule (not recorded which). Some clones in this sample may be carry-over from other donors' samples.

At least ten counts were recorded for this clone. This chain uses TRBV30 with TRBJ1-5; 7 nucleotides agree with TRBD1. The CDR3 totals 14 residues. The germline V gene has CDR1 GTSNPN and CDR2 SVGIG (reference sequence). V was pared by 2 bases and J by 6 bases, with 7 bases of the junction left unmatched. As DNA, the CDR3 is TGTGCCTGGAGTATGGACAGGTTCGGTCAGCCCCAGCATTTT. As protein: CAWSMDRFGQPQHF.

This clone turned up a few times. A much more abundant neighbour one base away suggests this may be a read error. Other DNA sequences in the sample encode the same CDR3. The chain couples TRBV2 to TRBJ1-2, with D tentatively TRBD1 (5 bases). The germline CDR1 and CDR2 sequences are SNHLY and FYNNEI. V was trimmed by 6 bases and J by 7 bases, leaving 12 bases between them. The CDR3 consists of 12 residues. CDR3 nucleotide sequence: TGTGCCAGCAGGGGGGGTGGTGGTGGCTACACCTTC. Its translation is CASRGGGGGYTF.

This clone was recorded many times. The V gene is TRBV20-1, the J gene TRBJ2-4; D gene ambiguous. This CDR3 has 16 amino acids. Germline V gene lookup returns CDR1 DFQATT and CDR2 SNEGSKA (reference sequence). V was pared by 6 bases and J by 0 bases, with 18 bases between. The CDR3 coding sequence is TGCAGTGCCGTTAATATAGCCGTTATAGCCAAAAACATTCAGTACTTC. Translating gives CSAVNIAVIAKNIQYF.

Points on this clone: This could be a read error, since a much larger clone is one nucleotide away. At the DNA level, this CDR3 is encoded by other sequences in the same sample as well. The genes are TRBV20-1 and TRBJ2-7; the match to TRBD2 covers 13 bases. Germline values: CDR1 DFQATT, CDR2 SNEGSKA (reference sequence). The trim removed 1 base at V and 6 bases at J, leaving 3 bases unmatched. There are 14 residues in the CDR3. For the CDR3, the DNA is TGCAGTGCTAGAGTACTAGCGGGAGGGAGCGAGCAGTACTTC. As protein: CSARVLAGGSEQYF.

V is TRBV6-5 and J is TRBJ2-1, with TRBD2 as a possible D gene (5 bases). The CDR3 is 18 residues long. CDR1 MNHEY and CDR2 SVGAGI come from the germline V gene. The germline V and J ends were trimmed by 0 bases and 8 bases, with 23 bases remaining between them. CDR3 amino acids: CASSYSDPAGEGYDEQFF. The CDR3 nucleotides are TGTGCCAGCAGTTACTCTGATCCCGCGGGTGAGGGTTACGATGAGCAGTTCTTC.

This clone was observed many times. In the same sample, other DNA sequences code for this CDR3. The chain couples TRBV19 to TRBJ2-3, with 10 positions matching TRBD2. The CDR3 has 14 residues. The trim removed 4 bases at V and 6 bases at J, leaving 4 bases unmatched. The germline CDR1 and CDR2 sequences are LNHDA and SQIVND (reference sequence). CDR3 nucleotide sequence: TGTGCCAGTAGTAGTGGAGCGGGAGGGGATACGCAGTATTTT. Its protein is CASSSGAGGDTQYF.

Turning to this clone: A read error may explain this, as a much larger clone is one base away. The CDR3 DNA is TGCAGTGCTAGATATCCCTTCGAGCAGTACTTC. Encoded protein: CSARYPFEQYF. The chain links TRBV20-1 to TRBJ2-7, with no clear D. Germline loops: CDR1 DFQATT, CDR2 SNEGSKA (reference sequence). V was shortened by 2 bases and J by 6 bases, with 8 bases between the two germline ends. The CDR3 spans 11 residues.

This clone was detected a few times. V usage is TRBV6-1 and J usage is TRBJ2-1; D gene uncertain. The CDR3 sequence is 12 residues long. Trimming left V 10 bases short and J 5 bases short, with 12 bases between. Looked up from germline, CDR1 is MNHNS and CDR2 is SASEGT. The CDR3 is CAIGQAHNEQFF. In nucleotides, the CDR3 is TGTGCCATCGGGCAGGCTCACAATGAGCAGTTCTTC.

This clone was seen at least ten times. The chain carries TRBV7-2 and TRBJ2-7; either TRBD1 or TRBD2 may fit D (5 bases each). Trimming removed 5 bases at V and 2 bases at J, with 16 bases between. CDR3 length: 15 residues. CDR1 SGHTA and CDR2 FQGNSA come from the germline V gene. The CDR3 nucleotides read TGTGCCAGCAGCACGACCGGGACGCTTACCTACGAGCAGTACTTC. Its protein is CASSTTGTLTYEQYF.

This clone was recorded many times. The chain recombines TRBV12-3 or TRBV12-4 with TRBJ1-5, with D unresolved. This CDR3 contains 15 residues. The germline V and J ends were trimmed by 3 bases and 2 bases, with 11 bases remaining between them. The CDR3 reads CASSFGPRGNQPQHF. CDR3 nucleotides: TGTGCCAGCAGTTTTGGACCCAGAGGCAATCAGCCCCAGCATTTT.

This clone was found many times. A much larger clone lies one base from this, so it may be a read error. This rearrangement joins TRBV27 to TRBJ2-7, with a weak D call TRBD1 (7 bases). Germline CDR1 and CDR2: MNHEY and SMNVEV (reference sequence). The CDR3 covers 14 residues. Here the CDR3 reads CASSLGQEGYKQYF. Here the CDR3 DNA reads TGTGCCAGCAGTCTTGGACAGGAGGGCTACAAGCAGTACTTC.

This clone was counted ten times or more. The CDR3 bases are TGTGCCAGCAGAAGACCGACTAGCGGGTTTTCCCCAGAGCGCGAGCAGTACTTC. It yields the protein CASRRPTSGFSPEREQYF. V gene TRBV6-5 combines with J gene TRBJ2-7; TRBD2 agrees at 10 bases. There are 18 residues in the CDR3. The J segment lost 6 bases and the V segment lost 6 bases, leaving 20 bases of the junction unmatched. The germline V gene has CDR1 MNHEY and CDR2 SVGAGI.

This clone occurred many times. CDR3 DNA sequence: TGCAGTGCTAGAGCTGGGGTTAGGTACACTGAAGCTTTCTTT. It specifies CSARAGVRYTEAFF. This rearrangement joins TRBV20-1 to TRBJ1-1, with no clear D. The germline gives CDR1 DFQATT, CDR2 SNEGSKA (reference sequence). V lost 1 base to trimming and J lost 3 bases, with 12 bases between them. CDR3 length: 14 amino acids.

This clone was counted at least ten times. The chain recombines TRBV4-1 with TRBJ2-7, with 8 bases aligning to TRBD2. Trimming at V came to 0 bases and at J to 4 bases, leaving 5 bases not matched to a gene. The CDR3 is 15 residues long. Germline CDR1 MGHRA, CDR2 YSYEKL. This chain's CDR3 is CASSQERTSSYEQYF. DNA for the CDR3: TGCGCCAGCAGCCAAGAGAGGACTAGCAGTTACGAGCAGTACTTC.

The table lists this clone with many counts. This chain uses TRBV5-1 with TRBJ2-7; the D is unclear. Trimming left V 0 bases short and J 4 bases short, with 8 bases between. CDR1 and CDR2 (germline): SGHRS, YFSETQ. The CDR3 has 13 amino acids. CDR3 residues: CASSLAPGYEQYF. The DNA for the CDR3 is TGCGCCAGCAGCTTGGCCCCAGGATACGAGCAGTACTTC. The whole variable domain, remainder taken from reference TRBV5-1 and TRBJ2-7, is KAGVTQTPRYLIKTRGQQVTLSCSPISGHRSVSWYQQTPGQGLQFLFEYFSETQRNKGNFPGRFSGRQFSNSRSEMNVSTLELGDSALYLCASSLAPGYEQYFGPGTRLTVT.

This clone came up a few times. Possible read error: a much larger clone is one base away. The identical CDR3 is also encoded by other nucleotide sequences in the sample. This chain connects TRBV6-2 or TRBV6-3 to TRBJ2-5, with D maybe TRBD2 (8 bases). CDR3 length: 15 amino acids. Per germline, CDR1 MNHEY and CDR2 SVGEGT. Trimming removed 4 bases from V and 4 bases from J, with 16 bases in between. CDR3 nucleotide sequence: TGTGCCAGCAGTTCGGGAGGGCGGGACAGAGAGACCCAGTACTTC. Translating gives CASSSGGRDRETQYF.

In the case of this clone: A read error may explain this, as a much larger clone is one base away. The sample carries other DNA sequences with the same CDR3. The rearrangement uses TRBV20-1 and TRBJ2-1; D is unclear. V was trimmed by 5 bases and J by 0 bases, leaving 17 bases between them. The CDR3 extends over 16 amino acids. Germline-derived CDR1 and CDR2 are DFQATT and SNEGSKA (reference sequence). The CDR3 loop is CSAGRPGWSSYNEQFF. DNA for the CDR3: TGCAGTGCTGGACGCCCCGGATGGAGCTCCTACAATGAGCAGTTCTTC.

The chain couples TRBV6-1 to TRBJ1-1; TRBD1 is a possible D gene (5 bases). CDR1 MNHNS and CDR2 SASEGT come from the germline V gene. Trimming removed 1 base at V and 7 bases at J, with 16 bases between. CDR3 length: 15 residues. The CDR3, as DNA: TGTGCCAGCAGTGAAGTGGCCGAGGGGCCCAATGAAGCTTTCTTT. It specifies CASSEVAEGPNEAFF.